The 18 T cell receptor beta chains listed next were all sequenced from one sample in a study of cytomegalovirus exposure and HLA in healthy donors. PCR employed 60 Vbeta and 13 Jbeta primers. Using immunoSEQ multiplex PCR, the repertoire was profiled, and TCRdb retains in-frame clones only, with some absent. The table includes just under 45,000 clones, roughly half detected once. Sequenced: PBMCs. The source of these receptors is a man between 60 and 70 years old in good health and CMV-seronegative.

The table lists this clone with a few counts. This chain uses TRBV29-1 with TRBJ1-2; maybe TRBD1 (5 bases). V lost 3 bases to trimming and J lost 3 bases, with 8 bases between them. Germline V gene data show CDR1 as SQVTM and CDR2 as ANQGSEA. CDR3 length: 12 residues. The DNA of the CDR3 is TGCAGCGTTGAGGACACCGACTATGGCTACACCTTC. As protein: CSVEDTDYGYTF.

This sequence joins TRBV10-1 and TRBJ2-3, with D possibly being TRBD1 (6 bases). The CDR3 sequence is 17 residues long. The germline V gene encodes CDR1 WNHNN and CDR2 SYGVQD (reference sequence). The V gene lost 6 bases and the J gene lost 5 bases, with 24 bases spanning the gap. The CDR3 DNA is TGCGCCAGCAGATCACAGGGTTTTCTCCTTGTCCTAGATACGCAGTATTTT. Protein sequence: CASRSQGFLLVLDTQYF.

The rearrangement joins TRBV4-1 to TRBJ1-4; D is unresolved. Deletions cut 3 bases from V and 7 bases from J, with 18 bases between. The CDR3 is made up of 16 amino acids. CDR1 and CDR2 from the germline V gene are MGHRA and YSYEKL. CDR3 protein: CASSHRLAGVGEKLFF. The CDR3 DNA reads TGCGCCAGCAGCCACCGCTTAGCGGGAGTTGGTGAAAAACTGTTTTTT.

This clone was picked up one time. The chain carries TRBV27 and TRBJ2-7; no reliable D call. Germline V gene lookup returns CDR1 MNHEY and CDR2 SMNVEV (reference sequence). Deletions cut 4 bases from V and 0 bases from J, with 10 bases between. This CDR3 has 14 amino acids. The CDR3 DNA sequence: TGTGCCAGCAGTTACAGCACCAGCTCCTACGAGCAGTACTTC. Translating gives CASSYSTSSYEQYF.

V usage is TRBV28 and J usage is TRBJ2-7; possibly TRBD1 for D (6 bases). The germline V gene has CDR1 MDHEN and CDR2 SYDVKM. With 7 bases removed from V and 2 bases from J, the gap between germline ends came to 12 bases. This CDR3 comprises 13 residues. Written as DNA, the CDR3 is TGTGCCAGCACGGGGACACCCCCCTACGAGCAGTACTTC. Amino acids: CASTGTPPYEQYF.

The count of this clone is one. The chain recombines TRBV10-2 with TRBJ2-5, with 15 bases matching TRBD2. The CDR3 spans 14 residues. Germline V lookup: CDR1 WSHSY, CDR2 SAAADI. Trimming removed 8 bases from V and 5 bases from J; junction bases left unmatched: 3. The DNA of the CDR3 is TGCGCCAGCGGACTAGCGGGAGGGTCCGAGACCCAGTACTTC. It is translated as CASGLAGGSETQYF.

The chain has TRBV10-2 and TRBJ1-2, with a possible D match to TRBD1 (6 bases). Between the trimmed V and J ends, which lost 4 bases and 7 bases, there was a span of 16 bases. Germline CDR1 WSHSY, CDR2 SAAADI. CDR3 length: 14 residues. CDR3 sequence (DNA): TGCGCCAGCAGTGCGGGGGGGGCAATGTCTGGCTACACCTTC. It is translated as CASSAGGAMSGYTF.

The chain links TRBV4-2 to TRBJ1-1; D is unresolved. The CDR3 extends over 15 amino acids. The germline CDR1 and CDR2 sequences are LGHNA and YNFKEQ. V lost 0 bases to trimming and J lost 1 base, with 9 bases between them. This CDR3 is CASSQDTRSNTEAFF. CDR3 coding DNA: TGTGCCAGCAGCCAAGACACGAGGTCGAACACTGAAGCTTTCTTT.

The CDR3 loop is CATSRTSGKESYNEQFF. In DNA, the CDR3 is TGTGCCACCAGTAGGACTAGCGGGAAGGAATCCTACAATGAGCAGTTCTTC. The chain joins TRBV15 to TRBJ2-1; 12 bases agree with TRBD2. After removal of 6 bases from V and 1 base from J, the junction contained 7 bases not matched to a gene. Germline loops: CDR1 LNHNV, CDR2 YYDKDF (reference sequence). The CDR3 contains 17 residues.

The chain combines TRBV2 with TRBJ2-5, with 7 bases identical to TRBD1. The J segment lost 5 bases and the V segment lost 6 bases, leaving 12 bases of the junction unmatched. In germline, CDR1 is SNHLY, CDR2 FYNNEI. The CDR3 spans 15 residues. CDR3 DNA sequence: TGTGCCAGCAGGAGGGACAGTGGAGGTATTGAGACCCAGTACTTC. Its translation: CASRRDSGGIETQYF.

The J gene is TRBJ2-1, the V gene TRBV10-1; D not resolved. CDR1 and CDR2 (germline): WNHNN, SYGVQD (reference sequence). The CDR3 is 15 residues long. Trimming cost V 3 bases and J 0 bases, with 9 bases left between them. The CDR3 region is CASSDPGVSYNEQFF. The CDR3 DNA follows: TGCGCCAGCAGTGACCCAGGCGTCTCCTACAATGAGCAGTTCTTC.

In this sample, this clone turned up once. The V gene is TRBV6-5, the J gene TRBJ2-4; perhaps TRBD1 as D (7 bases). Germline V lookup: CDR1 MNHEY, CDR2 SVGAGI. V dropped 0 bases and J dropped 10 bases, with 13 bases sitting between them. The CDR3 loop spans 14 amino acids. The CDR3 DNA reads as TGTGCCAGCAGTTACTCGCGGGACAGCTTTATTCAGTACTTC. Protein: CASSYSRDSFIQYF.

This clone has a handful of counts. The rearrangement links TRBV7-9 to TRBJ2-7; possible D gene TRBD2, 6 bases. This CDR3 is built from 15 residues. Trimming left V 1 base short and J 2 bases short, with 12 bases between. The V gene's germline CDR1 is SEHNR and CDR2 FQNEAQ (reference sequence). CDR3 sequence: CASSLEASDPYEQYF. The CDR3 DNA reads TGTGCCAGCAGCTTAGAGGCTAGCGACCCCTACGAGCAGTACTTC.

This clone was seen only a few times. V is TRBV18 and J is TRBJ1-1, with 7 bases that match TRBD1. After removal of 6 bases from V and 5 bases from J, the junction contained 12 bases not matched to a gene. The CDR3 consists of 15 residues. The germline V gene encodes CDR1 KGHSH and CDR2 LQKENI. The CDR3, as DNA: TGTGCCAGCTCCCTAGGGGGCAGCGCGAGGACTGAAGCTTTCTTT. Its translation is CASSLGGSARTEAFF.

V and J are TRBV4-1 and TRBJ2-3; 11 bases map to TRBD2. Germline CDR1 is MGHRA and CDR2 is YSYEKL. With 1 base clipped from V and 5 bases from J, the junction kept 5 bases outside the gene matches. This CDR3 spans 16 amino acids. The CDR3 coding sequence is TGCGCCAGCAGCCAAGTAGCGGGAGGGCCTAGAGATACGCAGTATTTT. Translating gives CASSQVAGGPRDTQYF.

This clone was recorded only once. This chain joins TRBV28 and TRBJ1-1; TRBD1 matches 9 bases. The CDR3 has 14 residues. With V trimmed by 7 bases and J by 6 bases, 9 bases remained unmatched. Germline V CDR1 and CDR2: MDHEN, SYDVKM. CDR3 sequence: CASIRDRVISEAFF. The DNA of the CDR3 is TGTGCCAGCATCCGGGACAGGGTAATATCTGAAGCTTTCTTT. Using reference TRBV28 and TRBJ1-1 for the parts outside the CDR3, the full variable domain is DVKVTQSSRYLVKRTGEKVFLECVQDMDHENMFWYRQDPGLGLRLIYFSYDVKMKEKGDIPEGYSVSREKKERFSLILESASTNQTSMYLCASIRDRVISEAFFGQGTRLTVV.

The chain joins TRBV5-4 to TRBJ1-1; tentatively, D is TRBD1 (5 bases). Trimming pared 4 bases from V and 5 bases from J, leaving 18 bases between. The CDR3 has 15 residues. The germline V gene encodes CDR1 SGHNT and CDR2 YYREEE (reference sequence). In DNA form, the CDR3 reads TGTGCCAGCAGCCTCCCCCGGCAGGGTGGTACTGAAGCTTTCTTT. Translating it yields CASSLPRQGGTEAFF.

The V call is TRBV6-7, the J call TRBJ2-1; D is perhaps TRBD2 (5 bases). TRBV6-7 qualifies as an ORF whose function is uncertain. The CDR3 totals 14 residues. The V gene lost 8 bases and the J gene lost 0 bases, with 11 bases spanning the gap. CDR3 residues: CASPAGLSYNEQFF. For the CDR3, the DNA is TGTGCCAGCCCGGCGGGCCTCTCCTACAATGAGCAGTTCTTC.